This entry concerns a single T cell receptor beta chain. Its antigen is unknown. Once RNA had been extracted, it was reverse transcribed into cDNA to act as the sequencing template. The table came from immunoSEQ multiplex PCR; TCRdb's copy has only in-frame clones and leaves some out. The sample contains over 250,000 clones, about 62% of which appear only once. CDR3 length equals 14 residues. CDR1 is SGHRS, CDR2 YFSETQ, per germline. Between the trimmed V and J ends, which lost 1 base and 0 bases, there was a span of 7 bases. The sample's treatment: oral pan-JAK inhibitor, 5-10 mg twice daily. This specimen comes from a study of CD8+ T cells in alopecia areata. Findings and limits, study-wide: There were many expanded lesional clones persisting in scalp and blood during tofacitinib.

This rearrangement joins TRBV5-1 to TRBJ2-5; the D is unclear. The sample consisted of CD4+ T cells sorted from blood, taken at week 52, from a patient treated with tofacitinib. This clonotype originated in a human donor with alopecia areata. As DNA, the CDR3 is TGCGCCAGCAGCTTGAGAACATACCAAGAGACCCAGTACTTC. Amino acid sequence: CASSLRTYQETQYF.